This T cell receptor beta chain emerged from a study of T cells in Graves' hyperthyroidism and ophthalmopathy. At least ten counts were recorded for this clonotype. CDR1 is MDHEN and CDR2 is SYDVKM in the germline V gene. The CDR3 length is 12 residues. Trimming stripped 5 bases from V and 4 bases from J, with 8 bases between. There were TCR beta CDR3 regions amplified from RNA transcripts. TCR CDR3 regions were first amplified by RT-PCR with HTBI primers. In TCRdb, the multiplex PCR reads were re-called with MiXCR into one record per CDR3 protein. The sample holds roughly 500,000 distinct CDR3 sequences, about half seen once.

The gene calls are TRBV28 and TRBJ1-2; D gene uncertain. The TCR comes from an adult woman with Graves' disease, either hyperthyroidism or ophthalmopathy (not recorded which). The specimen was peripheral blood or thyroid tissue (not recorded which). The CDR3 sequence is CASSPRSYGYTF. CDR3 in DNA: TGTGCCAGCAGTCCCCGGTCCTATGGCTACACCTTC.